These 19 T cell receptor beta chains were all obtained from the same sample, sequenced in a study of blood T cell repertoires in COVID-19. TCRdb keeps only in-frame clones here, not all; method: immunoSEQ multiplex PCR. This table holds about 58,000 clones, about nine tenths found once. The sequenced sample consisted of peripheral blood. These TCRs come from a woman aged 45 to 65 with active or convalescent COVID-19.

The V and J genes are TRBV12-3 or TRBV12-4 and TRBJ1-3, with TRBD1 matching 9 bases. The CDR3 is 13 amino acids. The J segment lost 6 bases and the V segment lost 6 bases, leaving 3 bases of the junction unmatched. DNA of the CDR3: TGTGCCAGCAGGCCACAGGGGGCAAACACCATATATTTT. As protein: CASRPQGANTIYF.

This clone was detected only once. This chain links TRBV6-1 with TRBJ2-7; D ambiguous. Germline V lookup: CDR1 MNHNS, CDR2 SASEGT. This CDR3 comprises 13 residues. Between the trimmed V and J ends, which lost 3 bases and 3 bases, there was a span of 9 bases. The CDR3 loop reads CASSEISGYEQYF. CDR3 bases: TGTGCCAGCAGTGAGATCTCGGGCTACGAGCAGTACTTC.

The chain recombines TRBV3-1 (or the pseudogene TRBV3-2) with TRBJ2-7; the D is unclear. CDR1 and CDR2 from the germline V gene are LGHDT and YNNKEL (reference sequence). V lost 0 bases and J 0 bases, leaving 15 bases between the germline ends. The CDR3 runs 17 residues. CDR3 sequence (DNA): TGTGCCAGCAGCCAAGATCCCCGAGGTAGGCCCTCCTACGAGCAGTACTTC. Translated, it gives CASSQDPRGRPSYEQYF.

V usage is TRBV12-3 or TRBV12-4 and J usage is TRBJ2-7; unclear D gene. CDR3 length equals 13 residues. V lost 4 bases to trimming and J lost 0 bases, with 7 bases between them. The CDR3 region is CASSSPISYEQYF. The DNA for the CDR3 is TGTGCCAGCAGTTCCCCCATCTCCTACGAGCAGTACTTC.

The V gene is TRBV2, the J gene TRBJ2-7; TRBD2 agrees at 10 bases. Germline V lookup: CDR1 SNHLY, CDR2 FYNNEI. The length of the CDR3 is 16 residues. V gave up 6 bases and J gave up 4 bases; unmatched junction bases: 12. The chain's CDR3 is CASSSISGRWFYEQYF. The CDR3 nucleotides read TGTGCCAGCAGCTCCATTAGCGGGAGGTGGTTTTACGAGCAGTACTTC. Drawing the rest from reference TRBV2 and TRBJ2-7, the complete variable domain is EPEVTQTPSHQVTQMGQEVILRCVPISNHLYFYWYRQILGQKVEFLVSFYNNEISEKSEIFDDQFSVERPDGSNFTLKIRSTKLEDSAMYFCASSSISGRWFYEQYFGPGTRLTVT.

The chain carries TRBV3-1 (or the pseudogene TRBV3-2) and TRBJ2-5; 14 bases align to TRBD2. The CDR3 loop spans 16 amino acids. Germline lookup yields CDR1 LGHDT and CDR2 YNNKEL (reference sequence). V lost 3 bases, J lost 4 bases, and 4 bases stayed unmatched. DNA of the CDR3: TGTGCCAGCAGCCAGGGACTAGCGGGAGCATCAGAGACCCAGTACTTC. Its protein is CASSQGLAGASETQYF.

This clone has just a few counts. The chain recombines TRBV9 with TRBJ2-7, with D uncertain. The germline V and J ends were trimmed by 3 bases and 3 bases, with 7 bases remaining between them. Germline V CDR1 and CDR2: SGDLS, YYNGEE. This CDR3 region has 12 residues. CDR3: CASSARGYEQYF. The CDR3, as DNA: TGTGCCAGCAGCGCCCGAGGCTACGAGCAGTACTTC.

The chain joins TRBV20-1 to TRBJ1-5; perhaps TRBD1 as D (6 bases). CDR3 size: 15 residues. Germline V lookup: CDR1 DFQATT, CDR2 SNEGSKA (reference sequence). V was shortened by 3 bases and J by 3 bases, with 15 bases between the two germline ends. As DNA, the CDR3 is TGCAGTGCTAGTACTACAGGGATTAACAATCAGCCCCAGCATTTT. Translation gives CSASTTGINNQPQHF.

The chain joins TRBV23-1 to TRBJ2-1, with TRBD1 matching over 10 bases. TRBV23-1 is placed among ORFs of uncertain function. The V and J ends lost 7 bases and 9 bases, in that order; junction bases with no gene match: 9. The CDR3 extends over 14 amino acids. As DNA, the CDR3 is TGCGCCAGCAACCGAGACAGGGGGCTTTGTGAGCAGTTCTTC. Translating gives CASNRDRGLCEQFF.

V gene TRBV6-1 combines with J gene TRBJ2-1; tentative D call: TRBD2 (5 bases). The CDR3 contains 14 residues. The V gene lost 3 bases and the J gene lost 4 bases, with 10 bases spanning the gap. Germline V gene sequence: CDR1 MNHNS, CDR2 SASEGT. CDR3: CASSEPGIYNEQFF. In DNA, the CDR3 is TGTGCCAGCAGTGAGCCGGGAATTTACAATGAGCAGTTCTTC.

The rearrangement joins TRBV5-1 to TRBJ2-6, with D hard to call. Germline assignment: CDR1 SGHRS and CDR2 YFSETQ. The CDR3 spans 16 residues. Trimming shortened V by 2 bases and J by 4 bases, and 13 bases separated the two germline ends. The CDR3 reads CASSFLSGPGANVLTF. For the CDR3, the DNA is TGCGCCAGCAGCTTCCTTTCCGGTCCCGGGGCCAACGTCCTGACTTTC.

This chain uses TRBV19 with TRBJ1-6; TRBD1 aligns across 7 bases. V was pared by 6 bases and J by 6 bases, with 11 bases of the junction left unmatched. The CDR3 consists of 16 residues. Germline lookup yields CDR1 LNHDA and CDR2 SQIVND (reference sequence). In nucleotides, the CDR3 is TGTGCCAGTAGGACTACAGGGGCCAACCTTAATTCACCCCTCCACTTT. Amino acid sequence: CASRTTGANLNSPLHF.

The chain has TRBV6-6 and TRBJ1-1, with a tentative D call TRBD1 (6 bases). The CDR3 is 15 residues long. In germline, CDR1 is MNHNY, CDR2 SVGAGI (reference sequence). Trimming cost V 2 bases and J 1 base, with 11 bases left between them. The CDR3 coding sequence is TGTGCCAGCAGTTACGGCTCAGGGGCGAACACTGAAGCTTTCTTT. Amino acids: CASSYGSGANTEAFF.

This sequence joins TRBV4-1 and TRBJ2-2; 7 nucleotides match TRBD2. CDR1 is MGHRA and CDR2 is YSYEKL in the germline V gene. Trimming took 0 bases from V and 6 from J; bases not matched to a gene: 10. There are 17 residues in the CDR3. The CDR3 reads CASSQDAIGRIPGELFF. DNA for the CDR3: TGCGCCAGCAGCCAAGACGCCATCGGGAGGATCCCCGGGGAGCTGTTTTTT.

The chain joins TRBV5-5 to TRBJ2-7; the D is unclear. V gave up 2 bases and J gave up 0 bases, with 9 bases separating them. Germline-derived CDR1 and CDR2 are SGHKS and YYEKEE (reference sequence). The CDR3 consists of 14 residues. CDR3 amino acids: CASSLSGGSYEQYF. The CDR3 DNA is TGTGCCAGCAGCTTATCTGGCGGCTCCTACGAGCAGTACTTC. The full variable domain, its missing parts supplied by reference TRBV5-5 and TRBJ2-7, is DAGVTQSPTHLIKTRGQQVTLRCSPISGHKSVSWYQQVLGQGPQFIFQYYEKEERGRGNFPDRFSARQFPNYSSELNVNALLLGDSALYLCASSLSGGSYEQYFGPGTRLTVT.

This clone occurred a few times. V and J are TRBV6-6 and TRBJ2-1, with 14 bases matching TRBD2. CDR3 length: 20 residues. V lost 5 bases and J lost 1; bases outside the gene matches: 13. CDR1 is MNHNY, CDR2 SVGAGI, per germline (reference sequence). The CDR3 DNA reads as TGTGCCAGCAGTCCAATCCCGGGACTAGCGGGAGCCCTGTCCTACAATGAGCAGTTCTTC. It specifies CASSPIPGLAGALSYNEQFF.

This CDR3 is CASSASGRTYNEQFF. As DNA, the CDR3 is TGTGCCAGCAGCGCTAGCGGGAGGACCTACAATGAGCAGTTCTTC. This chain joins TRBV7-9 and TRBJ2-1; TRBD2 matches at 11 bases. The germline V gene has CDR1 SEHNR and CDR2 FQNEAQ (reference sequence). The CDR3 has 15 residues. Losses at the gene ends were 5 bases for V and 2 bases for J; bases not matched to a gene: 2.

The V and J genes are TRBV14 and TRBJ2-7; 8 nucleotides agree with TRBD1. The CDR3 extends over 15 amino acids. CDR1 is SGHDN and CDR2 is FVKESK in the germline V gene. Germline trimming cut 0 bases from V and 7 bases from J; bases unmatched to any gene: 8. This CDR3 is CASSQDAGGAGEQYF. In DNA, the CDR3 is TGTGCCAGCAGCCAAGATGCAGGGGGCGCGGGGGAGCAGTACTTC.

The J gene is TRBJ2-1, the V gene TRBV12-5; TRBD2 matches at 7 bases. CDR3 length: 16 residues. V trimming: 4 bases; J trimming: 4 bases; junction bases outside the gene matches: 10. Looked up from germline, CDR1 is LGHNT and CDR2 is FRNRAP. The CDR3 sequence is CASGSALAGEYNEQFF. DNA for the CDR3: TGTGCTAGTGGTTCGGCTCTGGCGGGAGAGTACAATGAGCAGTTCTTC.